One and the same sample provided the 3 T cell receptor beta chains below, sequenced in a study of regulatory T cells in long-lasting Graves disease. Noted time point: newly diagnosed GD, antithyroid drugs for less than 3 months. Researchers made the TCR library from RNA that was extracted from PBMCs. Arm-PCR with iRepertoire HTBI primers amplified the CDR3 regions for these TCR beta libraries. TCRdb re-analysed the multiplex PCR reads in MiXCR, keeping a single row per CDR3 protein. Of approximately 440,000 distinct CDR3 sequences in the sample, 15% to 20% were seen once. The sample also formed part of further work on T cells in Graves' hyperthyroidism and ophthalmopathy.

Source: peripheral blood mononuclear cells (PBMCs), taken at new diagnosis, from a patient treated with antithyroid drugs. The receptors shown here come from a man aged 35-49 years with Graves disease.

This clonotype was seen many times. V usage is TRBV20-1 and J usage is TRBJ2-2; 8 nucleotides line up with TRBD2. The CDR3 has 15 amino acids. Germline V gene data show CDR1 as DFQATT and CDR2 as SNEGSKA (reference sequence). Germline trimming cut 6 bases from V and 1 base from J; bases unmatched to any gene: 7. CDR3 protein: CSATPTSVNTGELFF. The CDR3 coding sequence is TGCAGTGCCACTCCGACTAGCGTGAACACCGGGGAGCTGTTTTTT.

There are many counts of this clonotype. V gene TRBV20-1 combines with J gene TRBJ2-1; the match to TRBD2 covers 9 bases. The germline V gene has CDR1 DFQATT and CDR2 SNEGSKA (reference sequence). This CDR3 is built from 17 residues. V was pared by 6 bases and J by 2 bases, with 14 bases of the junction left unmatched. DNA of the CDR3: TGCAGTGCATTCCCAAGAACTAGCGGGCTTACCTACAATGAGCAGTTCTTC. This codes for CSAFPRTSGLTYNEQFF.

J is TRBJ1-1 and V is TRBV6-2 or TRBV6-3; no definite D call. Trimming shortened V by 0 bases and J by 2 bases, and 10 bases separated the two germline ends. The CDR3 sequence is 15 residues long. Germline V gives CDR1 MNHEY, CDR2 SVGEGT. CDR3: CASSYSPSKNTEAFF. In DNA, the CDR3 is TGTGCCAGCAGTTACTCGCCCAGCAAAAACACTGAAGCTTTCTTT.